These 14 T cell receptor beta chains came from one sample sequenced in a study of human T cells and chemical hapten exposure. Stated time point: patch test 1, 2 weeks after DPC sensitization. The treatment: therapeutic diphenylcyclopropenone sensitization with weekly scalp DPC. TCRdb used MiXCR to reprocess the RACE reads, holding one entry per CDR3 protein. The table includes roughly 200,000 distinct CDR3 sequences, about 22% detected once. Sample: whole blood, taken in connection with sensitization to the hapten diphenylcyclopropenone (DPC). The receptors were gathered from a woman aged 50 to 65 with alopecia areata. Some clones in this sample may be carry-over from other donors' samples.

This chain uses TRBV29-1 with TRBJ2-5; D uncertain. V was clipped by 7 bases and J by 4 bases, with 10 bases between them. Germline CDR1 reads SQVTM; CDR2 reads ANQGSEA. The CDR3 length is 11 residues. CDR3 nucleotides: TGCAGCGCACTGACGTTAGAGACCCAGTACTTC. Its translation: CSALTLETQYF.

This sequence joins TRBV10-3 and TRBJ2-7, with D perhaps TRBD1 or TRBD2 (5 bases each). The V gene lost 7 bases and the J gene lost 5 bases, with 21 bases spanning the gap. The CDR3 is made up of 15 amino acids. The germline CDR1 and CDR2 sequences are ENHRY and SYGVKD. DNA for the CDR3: TGTGCCATCACCCCCGGGAATGGGGGTTTCAACGAGCAGTACTTC. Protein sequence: CAITPGNGGFNEQYF.

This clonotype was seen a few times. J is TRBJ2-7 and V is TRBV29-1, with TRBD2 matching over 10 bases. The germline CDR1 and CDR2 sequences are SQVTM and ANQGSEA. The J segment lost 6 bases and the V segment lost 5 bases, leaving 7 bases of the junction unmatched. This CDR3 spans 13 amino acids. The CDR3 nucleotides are TGCAGCGTTATCCCCACTAGCGGGACCGAGCAGTACTTC. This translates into CSVIPTSGTEQYF.

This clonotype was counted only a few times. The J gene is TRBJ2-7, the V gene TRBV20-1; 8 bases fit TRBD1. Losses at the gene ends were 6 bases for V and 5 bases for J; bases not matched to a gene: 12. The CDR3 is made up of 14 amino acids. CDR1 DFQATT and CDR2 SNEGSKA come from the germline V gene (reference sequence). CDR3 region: CSAPRQGIVDEQYF. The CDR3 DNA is TGCAGTGCACCCCGACAGGGGATAGTTGACGAGCAGTACTTC.

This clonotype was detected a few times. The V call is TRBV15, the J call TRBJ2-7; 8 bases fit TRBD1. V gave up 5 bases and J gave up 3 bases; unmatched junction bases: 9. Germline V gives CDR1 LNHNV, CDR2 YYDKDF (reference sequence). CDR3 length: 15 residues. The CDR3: CATSARTGKLYEQYF. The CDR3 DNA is TGTGCCACCAGCGCGCGGACAGGGAAACTCTACGAGCAGTACTTC. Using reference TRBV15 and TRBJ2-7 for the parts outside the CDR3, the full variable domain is DAMVIQNPRYQVTQFGKPVTLSCSQTLNHNVMYWYQQKSSQAPKLLFHYYDKDFNNEADTPDNFQSRRPNTSFCFLDIRSPGLGDTAMYLCATSARTGKLYEQYFGPGTRLTVT.

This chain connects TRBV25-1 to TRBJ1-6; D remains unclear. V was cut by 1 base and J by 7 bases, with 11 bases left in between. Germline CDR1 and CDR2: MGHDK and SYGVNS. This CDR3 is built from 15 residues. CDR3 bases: TGTGCCAGCAGTGAATGGCTTTCCGCGAATTCACCCCTCCACTTT. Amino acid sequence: CASSEWLSANSPLHF.

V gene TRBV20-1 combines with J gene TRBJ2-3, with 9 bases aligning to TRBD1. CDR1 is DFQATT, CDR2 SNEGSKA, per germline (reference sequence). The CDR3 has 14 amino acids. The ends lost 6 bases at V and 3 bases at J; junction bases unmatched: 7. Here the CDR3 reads CSAEDRGRTDTQYF. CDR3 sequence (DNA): TGCAGTGCAGAGGACAGGGGTCGGACAGATACGCAGTATTTT.

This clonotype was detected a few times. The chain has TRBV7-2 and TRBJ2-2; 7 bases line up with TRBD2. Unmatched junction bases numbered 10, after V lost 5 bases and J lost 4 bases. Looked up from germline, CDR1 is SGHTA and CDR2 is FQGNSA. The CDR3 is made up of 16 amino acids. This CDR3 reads CASSPSGGRVTGELFF. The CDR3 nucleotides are TGTGCCAGCAGCCCCAGCGGCGGGAGAGTCACCGGGGAGCTGTTTTTT.

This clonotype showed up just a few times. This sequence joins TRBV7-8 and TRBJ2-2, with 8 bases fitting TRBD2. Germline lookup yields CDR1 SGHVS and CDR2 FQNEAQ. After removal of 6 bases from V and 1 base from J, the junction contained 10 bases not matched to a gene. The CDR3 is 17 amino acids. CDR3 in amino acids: CASSLTAGGLNTGELFF. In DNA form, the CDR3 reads TGTGCCAGCAGTCTGACGGCGGGAGGATTGAACACCGGGGAGCTGTTTTTT.

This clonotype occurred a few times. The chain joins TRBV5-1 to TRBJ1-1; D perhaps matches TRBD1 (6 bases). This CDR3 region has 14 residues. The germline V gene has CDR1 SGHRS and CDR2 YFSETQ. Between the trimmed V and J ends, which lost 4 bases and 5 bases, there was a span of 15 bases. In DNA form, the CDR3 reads TGCGCCAGCAGCCTCACTAAGGGGGTAACTGAAGCTTTCTTT. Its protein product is CASSLTKGVTEAFF.

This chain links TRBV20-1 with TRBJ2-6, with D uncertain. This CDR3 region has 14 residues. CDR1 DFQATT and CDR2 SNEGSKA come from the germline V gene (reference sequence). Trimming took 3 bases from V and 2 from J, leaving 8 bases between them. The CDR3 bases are TGCAGTGCTAGTTCCCTGACTGGGGCCAACGTCCTGACTTTC. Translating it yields CSASSLTGANVLTF.

DNA for the CDR3: TGCAGTGCTAGACAGCAAGGACTAGCTACCTACGAGCAGTACTTC. Translating it yields CSARQQGLATYEQYF. The V call is TRBV20-1, the J call TRBJ2-7; 8 nucleotides line up with TRBD2. Germline trimming cut 2 bases from V and 2 bases from J; bases unmatched to any gene: 8. Germline-derived CDR1 and CDR2 are DFQATT and SNEGSKA (reference sequence). The CDR3 is made up of 15 amino acids.

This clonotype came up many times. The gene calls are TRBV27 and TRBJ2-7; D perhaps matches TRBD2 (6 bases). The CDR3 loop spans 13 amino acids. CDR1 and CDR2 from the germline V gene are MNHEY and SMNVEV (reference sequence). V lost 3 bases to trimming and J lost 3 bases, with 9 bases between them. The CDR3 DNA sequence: TGTGCCAGCAGTTTTTCGGGAGTCTACGAGCAGTACTTC. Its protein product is CASSFSGVYEQYF.

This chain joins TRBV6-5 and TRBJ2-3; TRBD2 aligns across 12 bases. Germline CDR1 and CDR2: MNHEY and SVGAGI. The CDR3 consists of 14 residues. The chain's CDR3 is CGTTSGRASDTQYF. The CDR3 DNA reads TGTGGCACGACTAGCGGGAGAGCGTCAGATACGCAGTATTTT.